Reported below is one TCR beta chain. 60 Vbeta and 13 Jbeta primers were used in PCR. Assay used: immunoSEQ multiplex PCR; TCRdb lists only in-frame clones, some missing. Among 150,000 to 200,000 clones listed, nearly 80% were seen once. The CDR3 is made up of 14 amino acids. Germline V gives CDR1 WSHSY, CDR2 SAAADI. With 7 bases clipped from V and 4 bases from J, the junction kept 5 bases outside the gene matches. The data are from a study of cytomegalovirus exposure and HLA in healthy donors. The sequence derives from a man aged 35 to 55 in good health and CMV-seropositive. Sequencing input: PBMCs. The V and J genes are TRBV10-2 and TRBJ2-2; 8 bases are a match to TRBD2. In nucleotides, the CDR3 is TGCGCCAGCACTAGGACTAGCCCCACCGGGGAGCTGTTTTTT. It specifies CASTRTSPTGELFF.